The 25 T cell receptor beta chains below all came from one sample that was sequenced in a study of CD8+ T cells in alopecia areata. Treatment noted: oral pan-JAK inhibitor, 5-10 mg twice daily. As the sequencing template, cDNA was produced by extracting RNA and reverse transcribing it. Method: immunoSEQ multiplex PCR; TCRdb's copy keeps in-frame clones and lacks some. The data show around 200,000 clones, about 60% seen once. The source was CD8+ T cells sorted from blood, collected at week 24, from a patient treated with tofacitinib. Source of these receptors: a human donor with alopecia areata.

V usage is TRBV2 and J usage is TRBJ1-3, with a possible D match to TRBD1 (5 bases). The CDR3 consists of 15 residues. Trimming took 6 bases from V and 0 from J, leaving 12 bases between them. CDR1 is SNHLY, CDR2 FYNNEI, per germline. DNA of the CDR3: TGTGCCAGCAGGCCGGAGACAGCCTCTGGAAACACCATATATTTT. It encodes CASRPETASGNTIYF. The whole variable domain, remainder taken from reference TRBV2 and TRBJ1-3, is EPEVTQTPSHQVTQMGQEVILRCVPISNHLYFYWYRQILGQKVEFLVSFYNNEISEKSEIFDDQFSVERPDGSNFTLKIRSTKLEDSAMYFCASRPETASGNTIYFGEGSWLTVV.

The rearrangement joins TRBV29-1 to TRBJ2-5; D may be TRBD2 (5 bases). Trimming left V 0 bases short and J 9 bases short, with 8 bases between. The CDR3 extends over 11 amino acids. Germline assignment: CDR1 SQVTM and CDR2 ANQGSEA. The CDR3 region is CSVEDRGAQYF. In nucleotides, the CDR3 is TGCAGCGTTGAAGATCGGGGTGCCCAGTACTTC.

This clone was seen only a few times. The V and J genes are TRBV7-9 and TRBJ2-1, with D perhaps matching TRBD1 (6 bases). Germline V CDR1 and CDR2: SEHNR, FQNEAQ (reference sequence). The CDR3 covers 12 residues. The germline V and J ends were trimmed by 6 bases and 8 bases, with 11 bases remaining between them. For the CDR3, the DNA is TGTGCCAGCAGGAGACAGGTGCATGAGCAGTTCTTC. Amino acids: CASRRQVHEQFF.

This chain uses TRBV18 with TRBJ2-1; TRBD2 is a possible D gene (5 bases). CDR3 length: 19 amino acids. The V end lost 3 bases, the J end lost 4 bases, and 25 bases lay between the germline ends. Germline V gene data show CDR1 as KGHSH and CDR2 as LQKENI. CDR3 nucleotides: TGTGCCAGCTCACCCACCGCCTTACGTTCCGGAGGCCCGTACAATGAGCAGTTCTTC. Translation gives CASSPTALRSGGPYNEQFF. The full variable domain, rest sourced from reference TRBV18 and TRBJ2-1, is NAGVMQNPRHLVRRRGQEARLRCSPMKGHSHVYWYRQLPEEGLKFMVYLQKENIIDESGMPKERFSAEFPKEGPSILRIQQVVRGDSAAYFCASSPTALRSGGPYNEQFFGPGTRLTVL.

The chain is built from TRBV20-1 and TRBJ1-1, with no clear D. This CDR3 is built from 11 residues. The germline gives CDR1 DFQATT, CDR2 SNEGSKA (reference sequence). The CDR3 here is CISGYGAEAFF. DNA for the CDR3: TGCATTTCAGGTTATGGCGCAGAAGCTTTCTTT.

This chain connects TRBV12-5 to TRBJ1-6; no clear D. The germline V gene encodes CDR1 LGHNT and CDR2 FRNRAP. The CDR3 runs 14 residues. Trimming took 6 bases from V and 0 from J, leaving 6 bases between them. This CDR3 reads CASGGSSYNSPLHF. Here the CDR3 DNA reads TGTGCTAGTGGGGGGAGCTCCTATAATTCACCCCTCCACTTT.

This chain connects TRBV7-9 to TRBJ2-1, with D tentatively TRBD2 (7 bases). The CDR3 spans 14 residues. V was clipped by 7 bases and J by 4 bases, with 14 bases between them. CDR1 and CDR2 (germline): SEHNR, FQNEAQ (reference sequence). CDR3 sequence (DNA): TGTGCCAGCAACCCCGGGGGGCTATACAATGAGCAGTTCTTC. Translation gives CASNPGGLYNEQFF.

V gene TRBV5-1 combines with J gene TRBJ2-1, with D perhaps matching TRBD1 (5 bases). The CDR3 length is 14 residues. Trimming stripped 2 bases from V and 2 bases from J, with 8 bases between. Germline CDR1 reads SGHRS; CDR2 reads YFSETQ. DNA of the CDR3: TGCGCCAGCAGCTTAGCAGGGCCCTACAATGAGCAGTTCTTC. It yields the protein CASSLAGPYNEQFF.

The chain couples TRBV11-2 to TRBJ2-3; D perhaps matches TRBD2 (6 bases). The V and J ends lost 1 base and 3 bases respectively, with 14 bases between them. Germline V gene data show CDR1 as SGHAT and CDR2 as FQNNGV. This CDR3 contains 16 residues. The CDR3 DNA reads TGTGCCAGCAGCTTAGTGGTTGGTAGCGGAACAGATACGCAGTATTTT. Translated, it gives CASSLVVGSGTDTQYF.

This chain joins TRBV5-1 and TRBJ2-1; D is unresolved. The length of the CDR3 is 12 residues. Germline V gene data show CDR1 as SGHRS and CDR2 as YFSETQ. The V and J ends lost 0 bases and 5 bases respectively, with 3 bases between them. The CDR3 sequence is CASSLGDNEQFF. The CDR3 DNA reads TGCGCCAGCAGCTTGGGCGACAATGAGCAGTTCTTC. The full variable domain, with the rest looked up from reference TRBV5-1 and TRBJ2-1, is KAGVTQTPRYLIKTRGQQVTLSCSPISGHRSVSWYQQTPGQGLQFLFEYFSETQRNKGNFPGRFSGRQFSNSRSEMNVSTLELGDSALYLCASSLGDNEQFFGPGTRLTVL.

The gene calls are TRBV20-1 and TRBJ2-2, with D unclear. CDR1 and CDR2 (germline): DFQATT, SNEGSKA (reference sequence). The CDR3 totals 11 residues. Trimming shortened V by 6 bases and J by 2 bases, and 4 bases separated the two germline ends. The CDR3 DNA follows: TGCAGTGCGGAAAACACCGGGGAGCTGTTTTTT. It translates to CSAENTGELFF.

With regard to this clone: This sample includes further DNA sequences coding for the same CDR3. The rearrangement uses TRBV20-1 and TRBJ1-1; the D is unclear. Per the germline V gene, CDR1 is DFQATT and CDR2 is SNEGSKA (reference sequence). V lost 6 bases, J lost 2 bases, and 4 bases lay in between. The CDR3 covers 10 residues. The CDR3 is CSAVNTEAFF. As DNA, the CDR3 is TGCAGTGCCGTAAACACTGAAGCTTTCTTT.

The table lists this clone with a few counts. The V and J genes are TRBV7-6 and TRBJ2-7, with TRBD2 as a possible D gene (6 bases). V was trimmed by 4 bases and J by 1 base, leaving 8 bases between them. Per the germline V gene, CDR1 is SGHVS and CDR2 is FNYEAQ. The CDR3 runs to 13 residues. Written as DNA, the CDR3 is TGTGCCAGCAGCTCGGGACTTTCCTACGAGCAGTACTTC. Protein product: CASSSGLSYEQYF.

This clone was detected a few times. The chain uses TRBV27 and TRBJ1-6, with D unclear. The CDR3 covers 16 residues. Trimming took off 2 bases at V and 2 bases at J, with 10 bases between the two ends. CDR1 and CDR2 from the germline V gene are MNHEY and SMNVEV (reference sequence). This CDR3 is CASSLGSVTYNSPLHF. Written as DNA, the CDR3 is TGTGCCAGCAGTTTAGGATCGGTAACCTATAATTCACCCCTCCACTTT.

In its sample, this clone was seen a few times. J is TRBJ1-2 and V is TRBV14; D is unresolved. Per the germline V gene, CDR1 is SGHDN and CDR2 is FVKESK. V was clipped by 1 base and J by 4 bases, with 10 bases between them. There are 14 residues in the CDR3. For the CDR3, the DNA is TGTGCCAGCAGCCAAGGTCCTAATATCTATGGCTACACCTTC. Translated: CASSQGPNIYGYTF. Using reference TRBV14 and TRBJ1-2 for the parts outside the CDR3, the full variable domain is EAGVTQFPSHSVIEKGQTVTLRCDPISGHDNLYWYRRVMGKEIKFLLHFVKESKQDESGMPNNRFLAERTGGTYSTLKVQPAELEDSGVYFCASSQGPNIYGYTFGSGTRLTVV.

This chain connects TRBV9 to TRBJ2-7; 7 bases line up with TRBD1. Trimming removed 2 bases from V and 2 bases from J; junction bases left unmatched: 7. The germline V gene encodes CDR1 SGDLS and CDR2 YYNGEE. The CDR3 has 15 residues. The CDR3 reads CASSVGRTGAYEQYF. The CDR3 DNA is TGTGCCAGCAGCGTGGGAAGGACAGGAGCCTACGAGCAGTACTTC.

The chain links TRBV30 to TRBJ2-1, with TRBD2 identical over 8 bases. This CDR3 contains 15 residues. Losses at the gene ends were 7 bases for V and 2 bases for J; bases not matched to a gene: 10. Germline V lookup: CDR1 GTSNPN, CDR2 SVGIG (reference sequence). The CDR3 protein is CASPVGGGAYNEQFF. CDR3 nucleotide sequence: TGTGCCTCCCCAGTCGGGGGGGGCGCCTACAATGAGCAGTTCTTC.

The chain employs TRBV12-5 and TRBJ2-3; TRBD2 aligns across 8 bases. This CDR3 is 18 amino acids long. The V segment lost 0 bases and the J segment 5 bases; nucleotides outside the gene matches: 13. Germline CDR1 is LGHNT and CDR2 is FRNRAP. CDR3 region: CASGLVVTSGRGLDTQYF. CDR3 in DNA: TGTGCTAGTGGTTTGGTAGTCACTAGCGGTCGTGGTTTAGATACGCAGTATTTT.

In DNA, the CDR3 is TGTGCCAGCAGAGGACGGGGCGGGTGGAATGAGCAGTTCTTC. Protein sequence: CASRGRGGWNEQFF. The J gene is TRBJ2-1, the V gene TRBV11-2; either TRBD1 or TRBD2 may fit D (5 bases each). V lost 6 bases, J lost 7 bases, and 16 bases lay in between. The CDR3 is made up of 14 amino acids. Germline V gene lookup returns CDR1 SGHAT and CDR2 FQNNGV.

The chain employs TRBV7-9 and TRBJ1-5, with D possibly TRBD1 on 6 matching bases. Per the germline V gene, CDR1 is SEHNR and CDR2 is FQNEAQ (reference sequence). The CDR3 is 14 amino acids. V was shortened by 5 bases and J by 2 bases, with 10 bases between the two germline ends. CDR3 loop: CASSEQGGNQPQHF. The CDR3 DNA is TGTGCCAGCAGCGAACAGGGAGGCAATCAGCCCCAGCATTTT. Supplemented by reference TRBV7-9 and TRBJ1-5, the full variable domain reads DTGVSQNPRHKITKRGQNVTFRCDPISEHNRLYWYRQTLGQGPEFLTYFQNEAQLEKSRLLSDRFSAERPKGSFSTLEIQRTEQGDSAMYLCASSEQGGNQPQHFGDGTRLSIL.

The chain links TRBV10-2 to TRBJ2-7; D ambiguous. Germline-derived CDR1 and CDR2 are WSHSY and SAAADI. This CDR3 region has 13 residues. Deletions cut 3 bases from V and 2 bases from J, with 8 bases between. CDR3 in DNA: TGCGCCAGCAGTGAAGAAGTGACCTACGAGCAGTACTTC. This sequence encodes CASSEEVTYEQYF.

The chain uses TRBV18 and TRBJ2-5, with TRBD1 matching over 7 bases. V dropped 3 bases and J dropped 2; count of bases not matched to a gene: 3. Germline lookup yields CDR1 KGHSH and CDR2 LQKENI. The CDR3 runs 14 residues. Here the CDR3 reads CASSPPGQQETQYF. The CDR3 region has the DNA TGTGCCAGCTCACCTCCGGGACAGCAAGAGACCCAGTACTTC.

The rearrangement uses TRBV18 and TRBJ1-2; the D is unclear. V lost 6 bases to trimming and J lost 4 bases, with 12 bases between them. The CDR3 has 13 amino acids. Germline V gives CDR1 KGHSH, CDR2 LQKENI. Here the CDR3 DNA reads TGTGCCAGCTCCCCCGGGCGCTTCTATGGCTACACCTTC. It codes for CASSPGRFYGYTF.

This chain joins TRBV29-1 and TRBJ1-2, with D unclear. CDR3 length: 12 amino acids. Trimming took 3 bases from V and 5 from J, leaving 10 bases between them. The germline V gene encodes CDR1 SQVTM and CDR2 ANQGSEA. CDR3 in amino acids: CSVDLPDYGYTF. The CDR3 bases are TGCAGCGTTGACCTTCCAGATTATGGCTACACCTTC.

This chain links TRBV7-2 with TRBJ1-5; D is perhaps TRBD1 (5 bases). This CDR3 has 13 amino acids. Germline V gene data show CDR1 as SGHTA and CDR2 as FQGNSA. The germline V and J ends were trimmed by 3 bases and 8 bases, with 11 bases remaining between them. This chain's CDR3 is CASSLSRVKPQHF. CDR3 nucleotide sequence: TGTGCCAGCAGCTTGTCCAGGGTAAAGCCCCAGCATTTT.